This TCR beta chain originates from a study of T cells in Graves' hyperthyroidism and ophthalmopathy. About 10 ml fresh peripheral blood yielded the PBMCs. CDR1 is SGHVS, CDR2 FQNEAQ, per germline. This CDR3 is 14 amino acids long. Trimming took 7 bases from V and 1 from J; bases not matched to a gene: 4. Findings and caveats of the study: Most clonotypes expanded in the thyroid (above 0.001) were also present in blood.

This clonotype has ten or more counts. What it binds is not known. RNA transcripts provided the source from which TCR beta CDR3 regions were amplified. First-round RT-PCR targeting the TCR CDR3 was performed with the HTBI primer set. TCRdb reprocessed the multiplex PCR reads with MiXCR, giving one entry per CDR3 protein. The sample includes approximately 360,000 distinct CDR3 sequences, about a sixth seen only once; the top ten take around a quarter. The chain carries TRBV7-8 and TRBJ1-5, with 7 nucleotides matching TRBD1. The sequence derives from a woman between 18 and 29 years old with Graves' hyperthyroidism that later progressed to Graves' ophthalmopathy. The sample was blood. The DNA of the CDR3 is TGTGCCAGCACAATGGGACAGAGCAATCAGCCCCAGCATTTT. Its protein is CASTMGQSNQPQHF.